What follows describes a single TCR beta chain. Its target is not known. Trimming shortened V by 0 bases and J by 5 bases, and 12 bases separated the two germline ends. CDR1 and CDR2 (germline): SGHRS, YFSETQ. The CDR3 has 14 amino acids. Time point given: sample taken at primary tumor resection. Unsorted whole RNA of tumor, nontumor lung or frozen PBMC was sequenced. This specimen belongs to a study of spatial heterogeneity in lung cancer. Study observations and caveats: Resection saw ubiquitous expanded tumor TCRs appear in blood more than follow-up did.

A unique molecular identifier was attached to every TCR cDNA molecule. MiXCR, applied by TCRdb to the 5' RACE reads, yields one record per CDR3 protein. This sample has around 24,000 distinct CDR3 sequences; 5.5% to 7% occur once, and the top ten carry around 15%. Sequencing used PBMCs, obtained at surgery. This sequence originates from a male donor with early-stage non-small cell lung cancer. The chain links TRBV5-1 to TRBJ2-7; tentatively, D is TRBD2 (6 bases). The CDR3 loop is CASSLAGGSHEQYF. DNA for the CDR3: TGCGCCAGCAGCTTGGCCGGGGGAAGCCACGAGCAGTACTTC.